This TCR beta chain is drawn from a study of T cells after yellow fever vaccination. Study-level findings and limits: Contaminating bulk clonotypes could be abundant in FACS-sorted repertoires.

This clonotype was recorded many times. Its cognate antigen is unknown. This CDR3 is 19 amino acids long. Trimming took 0 bases from V and 1 from J; bases not matched to a gene: 10. CDR1 is LGHNA, CDR2 YSLEER, per germline. Using its own MiXCR run on the 5' RACE reads, TCRdb lists one record per CDR3 protein. The table shows a few hundred thousand distinct CDR3 sequences, with roughly 3.5% occurring only once. This chain joins TRBV4-3 and TRBJ2-1; 9 bases agree with TRBD2. The sequencing here drew on PBMCs, taken 15 days after the yellow fever booster vaccination. The receptor's source is a man aged 18 to 30 who received the YFV17D yellow fever vaccine. The CDR3: CASSQDQPPSGVSYNEQFF. The CDR3 DNA is TGCGCCAGCAGCCAAGATCAGCCCCCTAGCGGGGTATCCTACAATGAGCAGTTCTTC.